Presented here are 20 T cell receptor beta chains from one specimen sequenced in a study of T-cell reconstitution after alpha-beta-depleted transplantation in children (TCRdb year 2016). The treatment or condition label corresponds to: allogeneic hematopoietic cell transplantation with graft depleted of TCRalphabeta T cells and CD19 B cells. Libraries were made using PCR. The sequencer was an Illumina HiSeq 2500. TCR library preparation used molecular barcoding, with unique molecular identifiers applied to normalize quantification of the TCRbeta repertoire. TCRdb handled the public reads itself, with Q25 trimming in fastp and clone calling in MiXCR, and kept productive beta chains. Merged by CDR3 protein, the rows form single entries marked with the most common genes and DNA. The sample table lists fewer than 700,000 distinct CDR3 sequences, 10% to 15% of them with a count of one. The ten largest clones take up roughly 2.3% of the sample.

Here the sequenced sample was PBMCs, mostly from graft donor cells, taken 360 days after TCRalphabeta/CD19-depleted stem cell transplant. The receptor source for this set is a male patient between 10 and 17 years old who had a stem cell transplant for acute myeloid leukemia, so the T cells may come from the graft donor.

This clonotype was seen a handful of times. This chain joins TRBV10-3 and TRBJ2-2; 14 bases align to TRBD2. Germline CDR1 reads ENHRY; CDR2 reads SYGVKD. With V trimmed by 10 bases and J by 0 bases, 10 bases remained unmatched. The CDR3 is made up of 18 amino acids. This CDR3 reads CATLLWTSGRPNTGELFF. DNA of the CDR3: TGTGCCACGCTCCTGTGGACTAGCGGGAGGCCGAACACCGGGGAGCTGTTTTTT.

This clonotype has a count of ten or more. V usage is TRBV12-3 or TRBV12-4 and J usage is TRBJ2-2, with TRBD2 matching over 9 bases. This CDR3 spans 18 amino acids. The V and J ends lost 3 bases and 1 base, in that order; junction bases with no gene match: 9. The CDR3 DNA follows: TGTGCCAGCAGTTTCCCCCCTAGCGGGATATTGAACACCGGGGAGCTGTTTTTT. Its translation: CASSFPPSGILNTGELFF.

This chain uses TRBV7-2 with TRBJ2-3; the D gene is possibly TRBD1 (6 bases). The V and J ends lost 5 bases and 2 bases respectively, with 14 bases between them. This CDR3 is built from 15 residues. Germline-derived CDR1 and CDR2 are SGHTA and FQGNSA. The CDR3 loop reads CASSQTGQYTDTQYF. The CDR3 nucleotides are TGTGCCAGCAGCCAAACGGGACAATACACAGATACGCAGTATTTT. Using reference TRBV7-2 and TRBJ2-3 for the parts outside the CDR3, the full variable domain is GAGVSQSPSNKVTEKGKDVELRCDPISGHTALYWYRQSLGQGLEFLIYFQGNSAPDKSGLPSDRFSAERTGGSVSTLTIQRTQQEDSAVYLCASSQTGQYTDTQYFGPGTRLTVL.

V usage is TRBV6-2 or TRBV6-3 and J usage is TRBJ1-5; 10 bases fit TRBD1. The V gene end was trimmed by 7 bases and the J gene end by 7 bases; junction bases not matched to a gene: 4. Germline lookup yields CDR1 MNHEY and CDR2 SVGEGT. CDR3 size: 13 residues. This CDR3 reads CASKTGGQQPQHF. Here the CDR3 DNA reads TGTGCCAGCAAGACAGGGGGCCAACAGCCCCAGCATTTT.

The chain links TRBV21-1 to TRBJ2-7; the D call in the table, TRBD1, was not verified against the DNA. TRBV21-1 is a pseudogene locus. This CDR3 has 18 residues. The CDR3 protein is CASSILPGFSGGSYEQYF. The CDR3 nucleotides are TGTGCCAGCAGCATCCTTCCAGGGTTCTCGGGGGGTTCCTACGAGCAGTACTTC.

CDR3 bases: TGTGCCAGCAGTTTAGTTGAGCCTGCTAGGACCCAGTACTTC. It specifies CASSLVEPARTQYF. The chain employs TRBV12-3 or TRBV12-4 and TRBJ2-5, with D unresolved. Between the trimmed V and J ends, which lost 1 base and 7 bases, there was a span of 13 bases. CDR3 length: 14 amino acids.

This clonotype came up many times. This rearrangement joins TRBV5-1 to TRBJ2-7; no reliable D call. Germline values: CDR1 SGHRS, CDR2 YFSETQ. The CDR3 loop spans 13 amino acids. Between the trimmed V and J ends, which lost 0 bases and 1 base, there was a span of 5 bases. The CDR3 region has the DNA TGCGCCAGCAGCTTGGTTAGATCCTACGAGCAGTACTTC. Its protein product is CASSLVRSYEQYF. Based on the CDR3 plus reference TRBV5-1 and TRBJ2-7, the full variable domain is KAGVTQTPRYLIKTRGQQVTLSCSPISGHRSVSWYQQTPGQGLQFLFEYFSETQRNKGNFPGRFSGRQFSNSRSEMNVSTLELGDSALYLCASSLVRSYEQYFGPGTRLTVT.

In this sample, this clonotype turned up a few times. V is TRBV12-3 or TRBV12-4 and J is TRBJ2-5; D might be TRBD1 (6 bases). The CDR3 has 16 amino acids. The germline V and J ends were trimmed by 6 bases and 2 bases, with 19 bases remaining between them. CDR3 loop: CASSRGRPDRQETQYF. CDR3 DNA: TGTGCCAGCAGCCGAGGGAGACCTGACAGGCAAGAGACCCAGTACTTC.

The genes are TRBV6-6 and TRBJ2-7; D remains unclear. The CDR3 totals 13 residues. V lost 8 bases, J lost 0 bases, and 11 bases lay in between. Looked up from germline, CDR1 is MNHNY and CDR2 is SVGAGI (reference sequence). The CDR3 sequence: CASLSDSSYEQYF. Written as DNA, the CDR3 is TGTGCCAGCTTGTCAGATAGCTCCTACGAGCAGTACTTC.

This clonotype was seen a few times. The rearrangement uses TRBV20-1 and TRBJ2-1; TRBD2 matches 12 bases. This CDR3 contains 22 residues. CDR1 and CDR2 (germline): DFQATT, SNEGSKA (reference sequence). The J segment lost 2 bases and the V segment lost 0 bases, leaving 20 bases of the junction unmatched. This chain's CDR3 is CSARDKDPRRTSGNLPYNEQFF. Here the CDR3 DNA reads TGCAGTGCTAGAGATAAAGATCCCCGACGGACTAGCGGGAACCTTCCCTACAATGAGCAGTTCTTC.

This clonotype was picked up a small number of times. The V gene is TRBV29-1, the J gene TRBJ2-1; 10 bases are shared with TRBD1. This CDR3 region has 15 residues. The germline V gene encodes CDR1 SQVTM and CDR2 ANQGSEA. Trimming took 8 bases from V and 4 from J; bases not matched to a gene: 11. CDR3 region: CSSTSGTGVYNEQFF. The DNA of the CDR3 is TGCAGCTCTACCTCCGGGACAGGGGTTTACAATGAGCAGTTCTTC.

This clonotype was observed at least ten times. This sequence joins TRBV20-1 and TRBJ2-5; the D gene is possibly TRBD2 (5 bases). Germline V gene sequence: CDR1 DFQATT, CDR2 SNEGSKA (reference sequence). The length of the CDR3 is 15 residues. Trimming took 4 bases from V and 1 from J, leaving 16 bases between them. Written as DNA, the CDR3 is TGCAGTGCTACCAAGCTAGCACCCATCCAAGAGACCCAGTACTTC. Protein product: CSATKLAPIQETQYF.

About this clonotype: In this CDR3 the conserved last residue, phenylalanine or tryptophan, is missing, so a read error is likely. The rearrangement uses TRBV20-1 and TRBJ1-6, with 8 bases lining up with TRBD1. Per germline, CDR1 DFQATT and CDR2 SNEGSKA (reference sequence). Trimming at V came to 4 bases and at J to 6 bases, leaving 2 bases not matched to a gene. This CDR3 is 13 amino acids long. CDR3 sequence reads: CSAMDRANSPLHC. The CDR3 region has the DNA TGCAGTGCTATGGACAGGGCTAATTCACCCCTCCACTGT.

There are a few counts of this clonotype. The chain employs TRBV7-8 and TRBJ1-2; TRBD1 might be the D (6 bases). With 4 bases removed from V and 4 bases from J, the gap between germline ends came to 13 bases. Germline V CDR1 and CDR2: SGHVS, FQNEAQ. This CDR3 spans 14 amino acids. The CDR3 DNA is TGTGCCAGCAGCTCGGACAGATTCGGCTATGGCTACACCTTC. This translates into CASSSDRFGYGYTF.

The chain uses TRBV5-5 and TRBJ2-7; the match to TRBD2 covers 8 bases. The V gene end was trimmed by 4 bases and the J gene end by 7 bases; junction bases not matched to a gene: 13. The CDR3 spans 15 residues. Germline loops: CDR1 SGHKS, CDR2 YYEKEE (reference sequence). The DNA of the CDR3 is TGTGCCAGCAGCCAGGGACTAGAGCTCCTAAGGGAGCAGTACTTC. This encodes CASSQGLELLREQYF. Filled out from reference TRBV5-5 and TRBJ2-7, the complete variable domain reads DAGVTQSPTHLIKTRGQQVTLRCSPISGHKSVSWYQQVLGQGPQFIFQYYEKEERGRGNFPDRFSARQFPNYSSELNVNALLLGDSALYLCASSQGLELLREQYFGPGTRLTVT.

This clonotype was observed a few times. The rearrangement links TRBV15 to TRBJ2-3; a possible D gene is TRBD2 (5 bases). The ends were cut back, 5 bases at V and 2 bases at J, with 14 bases in the middle. The CDR3 contains 15 residues. Germline-derived CDR1 and CDR2 are LNHNV and YYDKDF (reference sequence). The CDR3 loop reads CATSPRGGDTDTQYF. The CDR3 DNA reads as TGTGCCACCAGCCCACGGGGTGGGGACACAGATACGCAGTATTTT.

This clonotype showed up many times. This chain uses TRBV24-1 with TRBJ2-3; TRBD2 aligns across 13 bases. This CDR3 has 17 residues. In germline, CDR1 is KGHDR, CDR2 SFDVKD. V shed 3 bases, J shed 5 bases, and the junction held 7 bases outside the gene matches. The CDR3 region has the DNA TGTGCCACCAGTGATCTGGGACTAGCGGGACTAAAAGATACGCAGTATTTT. It translates to CATSDLGLAGLKDTQYF.

A remark on this clonotype: No conserved phenylalanine or tryptophan is present at the end of the CDR3, so a read error is the likely explanation. This chain connects TRBV15 to TRBJ1-6; maybe TRBD1 (5 bases). The V gene's germline CDR1 is LNHNV and CDR2 YYDKDF (reference sequence). With 0 bases removed from V and 0 bases from J, the gap between germline ends came to 12 bases. The CDR3 totals 18 residues. CDR3 protein: CATSRDFRGSSYNSPLHV. The CDR3 nucleotides read TGTGCCACCAGCAGAGATTTTAGGGGAAGCTCCTATAATTCACCCCTCCACGTT.

This clonotype was found many times. This rearrangement joins TRBV7-2 to TRBJ2-1, with unresolved D. CDR1 and CDR2 from the germline V gene are SGHTA and FQGNSA. The CDR3 spans 12 residues. V lost 3 bases and J 9 bases, leaving 9 bases between the germline ends. The CDR3 DNA sequence: TGTGCCAGCAGCTTCATTCGAGGTGAGCAGTTCTTC. Translated: CASSFIRGEQFF.

Notes on this clonotype: Given the absence of the conserved phenylalanine or tryptophan at the CDR3 end, a read error is likely. The chain couples TRBV3-1 to TRBJ1-1; TRBD1 matches 7 bases. Germline trimming cut 8 bases from V and 2 bases from J; bases unmatched to any gene: 5. CDR3 length: 13 residues. Germline CDR1 reads LGHDT; CDR2 reads YNNKEL (reference sequence). The CDR3 region has the DNA TGTGCCAGCTCGTACAGGGGAAACACTGAAGCTTTCCTT. Amino acids: CASSYRGNTEAFL.